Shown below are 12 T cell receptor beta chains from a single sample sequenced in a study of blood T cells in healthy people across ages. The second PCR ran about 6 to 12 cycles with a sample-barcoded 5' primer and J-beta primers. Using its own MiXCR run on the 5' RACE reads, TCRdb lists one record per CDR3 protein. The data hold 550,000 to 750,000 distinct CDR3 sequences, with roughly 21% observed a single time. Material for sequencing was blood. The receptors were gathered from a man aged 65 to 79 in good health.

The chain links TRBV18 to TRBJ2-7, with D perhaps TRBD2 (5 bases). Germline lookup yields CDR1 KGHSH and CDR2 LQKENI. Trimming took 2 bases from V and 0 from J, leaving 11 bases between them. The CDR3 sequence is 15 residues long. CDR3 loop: CASSPTQAGSYEQYF. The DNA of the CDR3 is TGTGCCAGCTCACCAACTCAGGCGGGCTCCTACGAGCAGTACTTC.

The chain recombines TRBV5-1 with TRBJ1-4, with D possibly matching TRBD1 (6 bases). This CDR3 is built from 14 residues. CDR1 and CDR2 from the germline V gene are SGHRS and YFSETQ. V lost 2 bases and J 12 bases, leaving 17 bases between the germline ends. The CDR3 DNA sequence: TGCGCCAGCAGCTTTCGGGCCGAAAAGGGGGAACTGTTTTTT. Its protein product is CASSFRAEKGELFF.

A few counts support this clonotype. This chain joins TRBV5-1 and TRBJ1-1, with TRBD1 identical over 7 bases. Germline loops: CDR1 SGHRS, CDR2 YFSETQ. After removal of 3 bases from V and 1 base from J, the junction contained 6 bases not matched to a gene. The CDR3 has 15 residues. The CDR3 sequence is CASSSEGGANTEAFF. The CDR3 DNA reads TGCGCCAGCAGCTCAGAAGGGGGCGCGAACACTGAAGCTTTCTTT.

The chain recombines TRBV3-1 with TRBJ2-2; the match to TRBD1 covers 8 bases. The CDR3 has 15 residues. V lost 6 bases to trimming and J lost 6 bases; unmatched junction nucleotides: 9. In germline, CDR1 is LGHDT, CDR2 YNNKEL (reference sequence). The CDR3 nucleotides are TGTGCCAGCAGACACGGACAGGGAAGGGCCGGGGAGCTGTTTTTT. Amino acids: CASRHGQGRAGELFF. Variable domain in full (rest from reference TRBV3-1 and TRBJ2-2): DTAVSQTPKYLVTQMGNDKSIKCEQNLGHDTMYWYKQDSKKFLKIMFSYNNKELIINETVPNRFSPKSPDKAHLNLHINSLELGDSAVYFCASRHGQGRAGELFFGEGSRLTVL.

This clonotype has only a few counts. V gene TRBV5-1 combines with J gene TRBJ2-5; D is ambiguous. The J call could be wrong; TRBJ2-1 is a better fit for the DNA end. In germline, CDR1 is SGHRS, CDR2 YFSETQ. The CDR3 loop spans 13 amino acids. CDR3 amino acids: CASSSGNANEQFF. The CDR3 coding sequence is TGCGCCAGCAGCTCCGGCAATGCGAATGAGCAGTTCTTC.

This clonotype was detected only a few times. The CDR3 bases are TGTGCCACCAGCCCCGGGACCCCGAACACTGAAGCTTTCTTT. Protein: CATSPGTPNTEAFF. This chain links TRBV10-3 with TRBJ1-1, with D possibly matching TRBD1 (5 bases). Germline V gene sequence: CDR1 ENHRY, CDR2 SYGVKD. Trimming left V 10 bases short and J 1 base short, with 16 bases between. The CDR3 runs to 14 residues.

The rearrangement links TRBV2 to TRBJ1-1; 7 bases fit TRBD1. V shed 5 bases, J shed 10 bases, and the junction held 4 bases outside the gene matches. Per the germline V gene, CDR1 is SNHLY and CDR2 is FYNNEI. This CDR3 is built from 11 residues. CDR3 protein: CASSQQGLAFF. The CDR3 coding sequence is TGTGCCAGCAGTCAACAGGGGTTAGCTTTCTTT.

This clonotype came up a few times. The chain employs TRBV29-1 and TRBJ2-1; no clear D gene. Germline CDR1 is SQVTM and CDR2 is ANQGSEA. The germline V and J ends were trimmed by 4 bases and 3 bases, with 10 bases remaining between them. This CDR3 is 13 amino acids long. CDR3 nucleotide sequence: TGCAGCGTTGGCCGGGTCGGCTACAATGAGCAGTTCTTC. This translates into CSVGRVGYNEQFF.

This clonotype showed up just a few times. The CDR3 DNA is TGTGCCAGCAGCTTACGCCGGGACAGGGCCCACGAGCAGTACTTC. It encodes CASSLRRDRAHEQYF. The rearrangement links TRBV7-2 to TRBJ2-7, with 9 bases lining up with TRBD1. This CDR3 has 15 residues. The germline gives CDR1 SGHTA, CDR2 FQGNSA. The junction had 7 bases not matched to a gene; V was cut back by 2 bases and J by 5 bases.

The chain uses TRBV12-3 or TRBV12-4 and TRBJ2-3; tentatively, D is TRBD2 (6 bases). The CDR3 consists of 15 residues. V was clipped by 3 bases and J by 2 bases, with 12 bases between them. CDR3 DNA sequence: TGTGCCAGCAGTTTTATCGGGGGTCCCACAGATACGCAGTATTTT. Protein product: CASSFIGGPTDTQYF.

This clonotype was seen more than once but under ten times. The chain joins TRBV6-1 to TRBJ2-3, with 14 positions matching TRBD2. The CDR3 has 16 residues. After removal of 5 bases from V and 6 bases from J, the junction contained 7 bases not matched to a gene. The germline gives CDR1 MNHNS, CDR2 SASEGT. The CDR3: CASSPKGLAGADTQYF. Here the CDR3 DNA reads TGTGCCAGCAGTCCTAAGGGACTAGCGGGAGCGGATACGCAGTATTTT.

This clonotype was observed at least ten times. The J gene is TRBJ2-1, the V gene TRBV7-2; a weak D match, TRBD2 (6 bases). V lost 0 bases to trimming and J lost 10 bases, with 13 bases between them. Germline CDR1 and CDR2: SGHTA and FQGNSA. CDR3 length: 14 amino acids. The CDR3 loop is CASSLARGGLEQFF. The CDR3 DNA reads TGTGCCAGCAGCTTAGCGCGTGGGGGGTTGGAGCAGTTCTTC.